The present TCR beta chain was sequenced within a study of PD-1 blockade in classical Hodgkin lymphoma (dated by TCRdb to between 2020 and 2021). Notes on the research overall: Nivolumab dosing was 3 mg/kg intravenously every 2 weeks, continuing until either disease progression or unacceptable toxicity. A peripheral blood immune signature of response to PD-1 blockade in classical Hodgkin lymphoma was defined using TCR beta sequencing and CyTOF. The paper's findings and limits, for the study overall: Trial patients with a complete response had baseline diversity similar to that of newly diagnosed patients, while partial responders and progressors had significantly lower diversity. By C4D1, a significant rise was seen in CD4+ TCR diversity but not in CD8+ TCR diversity (p=0.0027 vs p=0.16), and the rise was most apparent among complete responders (p=0.02). Baseline TCR diversity was reported to be lower in newly diagnosed patients than in healthy donors, and even lower in relapsed/refractory patients. The study was limited to a single clinical trial cohort, and causes of repertoire differences, possibly disease activity or prior therapy, remained undefined. Lower diversity was observed in patients in whom nivolumab was started less than 1 year after ASCT, and these patients were excluded from later analyses so that confounding by immune reconstitution would be avoided.

Trimming removed 4 bases from V and 5 bases from J; the gene matches leave 4 bases unexplained. In the germline V gene, CDR1 corresponds to SGDLS and CDR2 to YYNGEE. Reading from cysteine to phenylalanine, the CDR3 counts 13 amino acids. The entry retains the CDR3 DNA only, 39 bases that are in frame from base 1. In the paper's terms, the time point label means: cycle 2 day 1 (C2D1) of nivolumab. All trial patients had relapsed after autologous stem cell transplantation, with cohorts A, B and C differing in prior brentuximab vedotin exposure. The trial cohort comprised 56 patients with relapsed/refractory classical Hodgkin lymphoma whose best overall responses were complete response, partial response or progressive disease. Trial patients were treated with single-agent nivolumab in the multi-cohort phase II CheckMate 205 trial. Best overall response was determined by an independent review committee according to the 2007 International Working Group response criteria. Trial PBMCs were collected immediately before nivolumab initiation (C1D1) and during therapy at cycle 2 day 1 and cycle 4 day 1. Peripheral blood was collected in 8 mL Vacutainer Cell Preparation Tubes, from which PBMCs were isolated by centrifugation and then cryopreserved.

Genomic DNA was extracted with the Qiagen DNeasy kit from unsorted PBMCs and from negatively selected CD4+ and CD8+ fractions. Amplification of TCR beta CDR3 regions was done by immunoSEQ multiplex PCR with primers that anneal to V and J segments. Amplification bias was minimized using a synthetic immune receptor repertoire, and residual bias was removed computationally after sequencing. For the original study's pipeline: Custom Python scripts were used to quantify repertoire diversity as the Shannon entropy index. Unsorted, CD4+ and CD8+ repertoires were examined separately, except in combined analyses, for which CD4+ and CD8+ sequences were merged in silico. A clone counted as expanded when the clone's frequency after treatment rose at least 2-fold relative to C1D1, and clones undetected at baseline were given a pseudocount of 0.5. Singleton clones were defined as clones with 0 or 1 copy at C1D1, and non-singleton clones were defined as clones with 2 or more copies. Clones expanded in unsorted samples were labelled as CD4+, CD8+ or unknown by matching protein sequences in sorted samples from the same patient. Diversity changes from C1D1 to C4D1 were tested in paired samples using Wilcoxon tests. The clones in this table, taken by TCRdb from immuneACCESS, are in-frame only. Not every clone is retained; where verified, under half of the shortfall comes from an unresolved V gene, and the cause of the rest is unknown. V and J calls and clone size follow that table, whereas D and trimming were derived from the DNA. Recorded for this sample are 37,000 or so clones; about 91% of them occurred a single time. Of the sample, approximately 8.1% falls within the top ten clones.

Details on this clone: What this receptor recognizes is not known. Base-call qualities are not available, and no considerably larger clone is one nucleotide away.

Material: peripheral blood mononuclear cells (PBMCs), obtained before the second cycle of nivolumab. The chain links TRBV9 with TRBJ2-7; TRBD1 matches 9 bases in the middle. The sequence derives from a human donor with classical Hodgkin lymphoma. The CDR3 reads CASSLRQGDEQYF. Read as DNA, the sequence is TGTGCCAGCAGCCTAAGACAGGGGGACGAGCAGTACTTC.